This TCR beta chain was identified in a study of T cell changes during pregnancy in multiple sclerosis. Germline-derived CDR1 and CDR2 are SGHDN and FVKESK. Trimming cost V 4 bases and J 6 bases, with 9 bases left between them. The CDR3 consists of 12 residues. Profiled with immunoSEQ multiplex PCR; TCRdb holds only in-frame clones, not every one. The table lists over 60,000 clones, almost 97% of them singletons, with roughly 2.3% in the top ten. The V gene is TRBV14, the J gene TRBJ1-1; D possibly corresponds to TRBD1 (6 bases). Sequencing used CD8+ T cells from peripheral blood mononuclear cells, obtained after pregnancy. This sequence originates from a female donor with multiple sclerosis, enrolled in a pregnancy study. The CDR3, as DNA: TGTGCCAGCAGCCTAGGGGGACCTGAAGCTTTCTTT. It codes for CASSLGGPEAFF.